The present T cell receptor beta chain was sequenced within a study of blood T cell repertoires in COVID-19. The data were produced by immunoSEQ multiplex PCR, yet TCRdb's version contains in-frame clones alone and is incomplete. This table has hundreds of thousands of clones, about 87% appearing once. The V and J ends lost 1 base and 4 bases, in that order; junction bases with no gene match: 9. The CDR3 has 16 residues. In germline, CDR1 is SGHVS, CDR2 FQNEAQ. This clone was detected a few times. Sequencing used PBMCs or T cells enriched from blood (not recorded which). The chain couples TRBV7-8 to TRBJ1-1; 7 bases align to TRBD1. The TCR was taken from a woman aged 45 to 65 who had recovered from COVID-19. CDR3 bases: TGTGCCAGCAGCTTAGACGTAGGGGGCTATGGCACTGAAGCTTTCTTT. Residues: CASSLDVGGYGTEAFF.